This T cell receptor (beta chain) was found in a study of CD8 T cells in Susac syndrome. Random hexamers were used to reverse transcribe the RNA input (roughly 0.5 to 1 ug). An immunoSEQ multiplex PCR generated amplified TCR beta CDR3 products spanning 54 Vbeta and 13 Jbeta. From the immunoSEQ multiplex PCR reads, TCRdb called clonotypes with MiXCR, one entry per CDR3 protein. The repertoire holds roughly 400,000 distinct CDR3 sequences, approximately 85% seen once, with under 0.15% in the top ten. Trimming removed 2 bases at V and 1 base at J, with 11 bases between. CDR3 length: 15 residues. CDR1 and CDR2 (germline): LNHDA, SQIVND (reference sequence). Sequencing targeted TCR beta in blood CD8+ and CD4+ T cells. Included as multiple sclerosis controls were treatment-naive patients who had stable or active relapsing-remitting disease.

V gene TRBV19 combines with J gene TRBJ1-1; D is unclear. This TCR was recovered from a human donor with multiple sclerosis. The specimen was CD8+ T cells from PBMCs. In DNA form, the CDR3 reads TGTGCCAGTAGTATATCCCTTACCGGGAACACTGAAGCTTTCTTT. It translates to CASSISLTGNTEAFF.